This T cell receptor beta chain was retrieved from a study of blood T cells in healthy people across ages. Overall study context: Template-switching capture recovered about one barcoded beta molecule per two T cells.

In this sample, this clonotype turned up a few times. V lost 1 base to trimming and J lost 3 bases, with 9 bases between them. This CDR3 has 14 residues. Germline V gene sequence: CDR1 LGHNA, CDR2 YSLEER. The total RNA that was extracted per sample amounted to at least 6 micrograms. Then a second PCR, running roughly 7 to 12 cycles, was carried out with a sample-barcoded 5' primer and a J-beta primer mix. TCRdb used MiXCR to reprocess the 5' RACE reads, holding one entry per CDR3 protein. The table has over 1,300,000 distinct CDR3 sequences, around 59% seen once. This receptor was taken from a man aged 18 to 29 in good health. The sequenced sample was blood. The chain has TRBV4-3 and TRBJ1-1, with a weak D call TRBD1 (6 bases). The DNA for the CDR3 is TGCGCCAGCAGCCAAGGAAGGACAGACACTGAAGCTTTCTTT. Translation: CASSQGRTDTEAFF.